What follows are 17 T cell receptor beta chains derived from one specimen sequenced in a study of post-analysis software for immune sequencing data. Study findings and constraints: Comparison of patients with controls showed five TRBV segments more frequent in patients, TRBV5-6, TRBV5-1 and TRBV20-1 among them.

Libraries were made from TCR beta cDNA, and they carried unique molecular identifiers. TCRdb reanalysed the PCR reads using MiXCR and keeps one entry per CDR3 protein. The sample lists a few hundred thousand distinct CDR3 sequences, around 40% occurring once. Antigens of these TCRs are unknown. What was sequenced was blood. Every receptor here comes from a girl between 5 and 17 years old with multiple sclerosis.

This clonotype was seen more than once but under ten times. The chain links TRBV12-3 or TRBV12-4 to TRBJ2-5; 9 bases match TRBD1. The ends lost 5 bases at V and 6 bases at J; junction bases unmatched: 7. CDR3 size: 14 residues. The CDR3 sequence is CASSPTGGAKTQYF. The CDR3 DNA follows: TGTGCCAGCAGTCCTACAGGGGGCGCGAAGACCCAGTACTTC.

J is TRBJ1-5 and V is TRBV12-3 or TRBV12-4; no definite D call. This CDR3 region has 14 residues. With 7 bases removed from V and 4 bases from J, the gap between germline ends came to 14 bases. For the CDR3, the DNA is TGTGCCAGCACCCAATCAGACGGGAATCAGCCCCAGCATTTT. Translating gives CASTQSDGNQPQHF.

The chain joins TRBV4-3 to TRBJ2-1, with unresolved D. V was trimmed by 2 bases and J by 2 bases, leaving 16 bases between them. Germline CDR1 is LGHNA and CDR2 is YSLEER. CDR3 length: 17 residues. The CDR3 sequence: CASSQKRITVPYNEQFF. DNA for the CDR3: TGCGCCAGCAGCCAAAAGAGGATCACCGTTCCCTACAATGAGCAGTTCTTC.

This clonotype was observed many times. The chain couples TRBV29-1 to TRBJ2-7, with 8 positions matching TRBD1. Germline V CDR1 and CDR2: SQVTM, ANQGSEA. The trim removed 5 bases at V and 5 bases at J, leaving 11 bases unmatched. The CDR3 totals 14 residues. As DNA, the CDR3 is TGCAGCGTTCCCCTAGAGGACAGGGTGAACGAGCAGTACTTC. Translated, it gives CSVPLEDRVNEQYF.

This clonotype was picked up one time. The chain links TRBV6-5 to TRBJ1-5; 11 bases line up with TRBD1. The CDR3 has 15 residues. Germline assignment: CDR1 MNHEY and CDR2 SVGAGI. V lost 5 bases to trimming and J lost 6 bases; unmatched junction nucleotides: 6. For the CDR3, the DNA is TGTGCCAGCAGTATGGACAGGGGGCTTTCTCAGCCCCAGCATTTT. Protein sequence: CASSMDRGLSQPQHF.

This clonotype was observed many times. This chain uses TRBV6-5 with TRBJ2-7, with TRBD1 matching 7 bases. V lost 6 bases to trimming and J lost 7 bases; unmatched junction nucleotides: 9. Germline V CDR1 and CDR2: MNHEY, SVGAGI. This CDR3 region has 13 residues. The CDR3 bases are TGTGCCAGCAGGCTGACAGGGACCGGGGAGCAGTACTTC. Translated, it gives CASRLTGTGEQYF.

With regard to this clonotype: The junction departs from the called germline gene at one end, perhaps through a read error. The chain couples TRBV12-3 or TRBV12-4 to TRBJ2-2, with D tentatively TRBD1 or TRBD2 (5 bases each). This CDR3 contains 13 residues. This CDR3 is CVSSPTGGGELFF. The CDR3 DNA reads as TGTGTCAGCAGTCCCACTGGGGGTGGGGAGCTGTTTTTT.

The rearrangement links TRBV29-1 to TRBJ2-5, with D perhaps being TRBD1 or TRBD2 (5 bases each). The CDR3 spans 11 residues. V was cut by 5 bases and J by 4 bases, with 8 bases left in between. Germline values: CDR1 SQVTM, CDR2 ANQGSEA. CDR3 nucleotide sequence: TGCAGCGTTTCTGGGGGAGAGACCCAGTACTTC. As protein: CSVSGGETQYF.

This chain joins TRBV29-1 and TRBJ2-5; D assignment may be TRBD1 or TRBD2 (6 bases each). V shed 3 bases and J shed 3 bases, with 17 bases lying between them. Germline assignment: CDR1 SQVTM and CDR2 ANQGSEA. The CDR3 contains 15 residues. CDR3 sequence reads: CSVESPGAAEETQYF. The CDR3 coding sequence is TGCAGCGTTGAGAGCCCGGGGGCGGCCGAAGAGACCCAGTACTTC.

This clonotype turned up a few times. The chain has TRBV2 and TRBJ2-3, with D tentatively TRBD1 or TRBD2 (6 bases each). V lost 6 bases and J 6 bases, leaving 16 bases between the germline ends. The germline V gene has CDR1 SNHLY and CDR2 FYNNEI. The CDR3 covers 14 residues. This chain's CDR3 is CASRENTGRDTQYF. As DNA, the CDR3 is TGTGCCAGCAGGGAGAATACAGGGAGGGATACGCAGTATTTT.

The chain joins TRBV6-6 to TRBJ1-5; D remains ambiguous. Germline-derived CDR1 and CDR2 are MNHNY and SVGAGI (reference sequence). V lost 2 bases and J lost 3, with 2 bases in between. The CDR3 extends over 12 amino acids. The chain's CDR3 is CASSYLNQPQHF. CDR3 DNA: TGTGCCAGCAGTTACCTCAATCAGCCCCAGCATTTT.

J is TRBJ2-3 and V is TRBV7-2; no firm D call. The CDR3 consists of 13 residues. Germline V gene data show CDR1 as SGHTA and CDR2 as FQGNSA. Trimming took off 1 base at V and 3 bases at J, with 5 bases between the two ends. The CDR3 region has the DNA TGTGCCAGCAGCTTAGTGTGGACAGATACGCAGTATTTT. It is translated as CASSLVWTDTQYF.

V gene TRBV7-3 combines with J gene TRBJ2-1, with D possibly being TRBD1 or TRBD2 (6 bases each). The ends were cut back, 1 base at V and 4 bases at J, with 20 bases in the middle. CDR1 SGHTA and CDR2 FQGTGA come from the germline V gene. This CDR3 contains 18 residues. The CDR3 reads CASSLNRAGMGAYNEQFF. The CDR3, as DNA: TGTGCCAGCAGCTTAAATCGCGCGGGAATGGGGGCTTACAATGAGCAGTTCTTC.

J is TRBJ2-4 and V is TRBV28, with D possibly matching TRBD1 (5 bases). Germline V lookup: CDR1 MDHEN, CDR2 SYDVKM. V gave up 5 bases and J gave up 0 bases, with 11 bases separating them. This CDR3 is 15 amino acids long. CDR3 nucleotide sequence: TGTGCCAGCAGTACAGGTGTCCCAGCCAAAAACATTCAGTACTTC. It translates to CASSTGVPAKNIQYF.

This clonotype has only a few counts. In DNA form, the CDR3 reads TGCAGTGCCATAGCGGGAGGGAGCTCCTACGAGCAGTACTTC. It yields the protein CSAIAGGSSYEQYF. The V and J genes are TRBV20-1 and TRBJ2-7; the match to TRBD2 covers 11 bases. Germline V CDR1 and CDR2: DFQATT, SNEGSKA (reference sequence). The trim removed 6 bases at V and 0 bases at J, leaving 4 bases unmatched. The CDR3 sequence is 14 residues long.

The chain uses TRBV20-1 and TRBJ2-4, with D perhaps TRBD1 (6 bases). Trimming removed 5 bases from V and 11 bases from J, with 16 bases in between. This CDR3 comprises 12 residues. The germline gives CDR1 DFQATT, CDR2 SNEGSKA (reference sequence). The CDR3 DNA is TGCAGTGCTCCCAGGGACGAGGGGGTTCAGTACTTC. This sequence encodes CSAPRDEGVQYF.

The chain carries TRBV5-1 and TRBJ2-3, with no clear D. In germline, CDR1 is SGHRS, CDR2 YFSETQ. The CDR3 is 15 amino acids. V lost 2 bases to trimming and J lost 0 bases, with 10 bases between them. The CDR3 DNA is TGCGCCAGCAGCTTTGGCTCGTCTAGCACAGATACGCAGTATTTT. Translating gives CASSFGSSSTDTQYF.